Given below is one TCR beta chain in context. A second PCR, run for roughly 7 to 12 cycles, used a sample-barcoded 5' primer plus a J-beta primer mix. TCRdb re-called the 5' RACE reads through MiXCR, storing one row per CDR3 protein. Of about 1.6 million distinct CDR3 sequences listed, 30% to 35% are singletons. The data originate from a study of blood T cells in healthy people across ages. This CDR3 comprises 14 residues. CDR1 MNHEY and CDR2 SVGAGI come from the germline V gene. V lost 7 bases to trimming and J lost 2 bases, with 14 bases between them. Sequences were obtained from blood. The origin of this receptor is a woman aged 30 to 39 in good health. The rearrangement joins TRBV6-5 to TRBJ1-2, with a tentative D call TRBD1 (5 bases). The CDR3 DNA sequence: TGTGCCAGCACCCCGACAGTTACCAACTATGGCTACACCTTC. Translation gives CASTPTVTNYGYTF.